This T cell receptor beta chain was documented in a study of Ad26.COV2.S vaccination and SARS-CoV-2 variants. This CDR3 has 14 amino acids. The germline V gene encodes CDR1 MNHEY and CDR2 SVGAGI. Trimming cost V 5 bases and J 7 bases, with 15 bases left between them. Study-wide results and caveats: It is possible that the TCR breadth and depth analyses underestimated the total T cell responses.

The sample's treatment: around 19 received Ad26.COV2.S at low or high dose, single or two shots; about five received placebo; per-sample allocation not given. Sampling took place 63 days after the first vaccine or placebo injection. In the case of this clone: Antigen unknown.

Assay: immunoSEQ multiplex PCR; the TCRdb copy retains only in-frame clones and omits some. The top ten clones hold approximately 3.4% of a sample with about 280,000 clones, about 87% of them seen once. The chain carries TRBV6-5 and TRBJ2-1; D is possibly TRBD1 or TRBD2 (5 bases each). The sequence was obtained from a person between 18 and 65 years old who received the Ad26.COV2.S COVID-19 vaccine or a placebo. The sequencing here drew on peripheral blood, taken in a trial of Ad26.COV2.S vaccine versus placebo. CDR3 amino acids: CASSPGRAVNEQFF. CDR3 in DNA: TGTGCCAGCAGTCCGGGGCGGGCGGTAAATGAGCAGTTCTTC.